The entry below gives a single T cell receptor (beta chain) sequence along with its context. Its target is not known. This specimen includes other DNA sequences encoding the same CDR3. The study drew all its donors from Caucasian adults living in Nashville, Tennessee. These data are taken from a study of shared clonotypes between healthy human individuals. Background on the study: The study used three CD4 naive, three CD4 memory, two CD8 naive and one CD8 memory plate per donor. Study conclusions and caveats: Rarefaction gave evidence that sorted-subset sequencing remained incomplete despite large depth.

CDR1 and CDR2 (germline): MNHEY, SVGAGI. The CDR3 is 13 amino acids. V dropped 2 bases and J dropped 4 bases, with 5 bases sitting between them. Per the original methods: ImmunoSEQ output held junction-only sequences without quality scores, so filtering differed. Produced via immunoSEQ multiplex PCR; TCRdb's table is partial and in-frame only. The V and J calls and clone size come from that table; D and trimming were worked out from the DNA. The table has 2 million to 2.5 million clones, under 95% seen once. The origin of this receptor is a man aged 18 to 30 in good health. Some clones in this sample may be carry-over from other donors' samples. This rearrangement joins TRBV6-5 to TRBJ1-4; D not resolved. Sequencing was carried out using naive CD4+ T cells from PBMCs. Subset of the sample: CD45RA+ positively selected. CDR3 bases: TGTGCCAGCAGTTACAGAGATAATGAAAAACTGTTTTTT. As protein: CASSYRDNEKLFF.